This record covers a single T cell receptor beta chain. Clones were read by immunoSEQ multiplex PCR, and TCRdb kept only the in-frame ones, dropping some. Of about 230,000 clones detected, 65% to 90% appear once; the ten largest clones hold 7.4%. These data originate in a study of blood T cell repertoires in COVID-19. Study details: Acute and convalescent COVID-19 specimens originated in the United States, Italy and Spain.

CDR1 SGDLS and CDR2 YYNGEE come from the germline V gene. V shed 2 bases, J shed 0 bases, and the junction held 5 bases outside the gene matches. The length of the CDR3 is 17 residues. Material for sequencing was peripheral blood. This receptor was taken from a woman in her forties or fifties with acute or convalescent COVID-19. The chain has TRBV9 and TRBJ1-6; 7 bases match TRBD1. The CDR3 region has the DNA TGTGCCAGCAGCGTTGGGGACAGCAGCTCCTATAATTCACCCCTCCACTTT. Translating gives CASSVGDSSSYNSPLHF. The full variable domain, with the rest looked up from reference TRBV9 and TRBJ1-6, is DSGVTQTPKHLITATGQRVTLRCSPRSGDLSVYWYQQSLDQGLQFLIQYYNGEERAKGNILERFSAQQFPDLHSELNLSSLELGDSALYFCASSVGDSSSYNSPLHFGNGTRLTVT.